This is a list of T cell receptor beta chains from one sample in a study of cytomegalovirus exposure and HLA in healthy donors. Profiling relied on immunoSEQ multiplex PCR, and the TCRdb table lists in-frame clones only, not all of them. The sample has around 190,000 clones, approximately 78% seen once. The sample taken for sequencing was PBMCs. The receptors derive from a woman in her twenties or thirties in good health and CMV-seropositive. The CDR3 runs from the conserved cysteine through the conserved F or W. The D gene is left open where the match is weak. Size is stated for part of the rows, as once, few or many counts, or as a class when the clone is expanded.

j_gene	d_gene	v_gene	abundance	CDR3aa	CDR3nt
TRBJ2-3	NA	TRBV6-6	NA	CASSYSSTQDTQYF	TGTGCCAGCAGTTACTCGTCTACCCAAGATACGCAGTATTTT
TRBJ2-7	TRBD2	TRBV30	once	CAWSRGVFIREQYF	TGTGCCTGGAGTCGGGGGGTCTTTATTAGGGAGCAGTACTTC
TRBJ1-2	TRBD1	TRBV28	NA	CASSQTGDYGYTF	TGTGCCAGCAGTCAGACAGGGGATTATGGCTACACCTTC
TRBJ2-3	TRBD1	TRBV5-1	NA	CASSIDRGVTDTQYF	TGCGCCAGCAGCATCGACAGGGGGGTGACAGATACGCAGTATTTT
TRBJ2-5	NA	TRBV5-4	few	CASSLDSQETQYF	TGTGCCAGCAGCCTTGACAGTCAAGAGACCCAGTACTTC
TRBJ1-5	NA	TRBV28	NA	CASSLSRSNQPQHF	TGTGCCAGCAGTTTATCCAGGAGCAATCAGCCCCAGCATTTT
TRBJ2-5	TRBD2	TRBV28	NA	CASSYDSGGARETQYF	TGTGCCAGCAGCTACGACAGCGGGGGGGCCCGAGAGACCCAGTACTTC
TRBJ1-2	NA	TRBV18	NA	CASSPRTDISGYTF	TGTGCCAGCTCACCACGGACTGACATATCTGGCTACACCTTC
TRBJ2-7	TRBD2	TRBV27	once	CASSLSGGSYEQYF	TGTGCCAGCAGTTTATCTGGCGGGAGTTACGAGCAGTACTTC
TRBJ2-7	NA	TRBV10-3	NA	CAISGIAATYEQYF	TGTGCCATCAGTGGAATAGCGGCAACCTACGAGCAGTACTTC
TRBJ2-3	TRBD2	TRBV7-9	once	CASSLLGGGRATDTQYF	TGTGCCAGCAGCCTCCTTGGGGGGGGAAGAGCCACAGATACGCAGTATTTT
TRBJ1-5	NA	TRBV6-6	NA	CASSYSAGVFQPQHF	TGTGCCAGCAGTTACTCGGCAGGGGTCTTTCAGCCCCAGCATTTT
TRBJ2-5	TRBD2	TRBV4-1	NA	CASSQVGGQETQYF	TGCGCCAGCAGCCAAGTCGGGGGGCAAGAGACCCAGTACTTC
TRBJ1-1	NA	TRBV7-3	NA	CASSSEGDTEAFF	TGTGCCAGCAGTAGCGAGGGGGACACTGAAGCTTTCTTT
TRBJ2-3	NA	TRBV6-6	once	CASSYAEDTQYF	TGTGCCAGCAGTTACGCGGAGGATACGCAGTATTTT
TRBJ1-6	TRBD1	TRBV6-6	NA	CASSYGQGRSGPLHF	TGTGCCAGCAGTTATGGACAGGGCCGATCAGGGCCCCTCCACTTT
TRBJ2-3	NA	TRBV11-3	few	CASSLGASTDTQYF	TGTGCCAGCAGCTTGGGGGCCAGCACAGATACGCAGTATTTT
TRBJ2-5	TRBD1	TRBV27	NA	CASPASGGFETQYF	TGTGCCAGCCCGGCCTCAGGGGGCTTCGAGACCCAGTACTTC
TRBJ1-4	NA	TRBV9	NA	CASSDRATNEKLFF	TGTGCCAGCAGCGACAGAGCAACTAATGAAAAACTGTTTTTT
TRBJ1-1	NA	TRBV5-1	NA	CASSLQMNTEAFF	TGCGCCAGCAGCTTACAGATGAACACTGAAGCTTTCTTT
TRBJ2-1	NA	TRBV12-2	NA	CASRVGPVKSVSRQFF	TGTGCAAGTCGCGTGGGTCCAGTTAAATCTGTTAGCCGGCAGTTCTTC
TRBJ2-2	TRBD2	TRBV9	NA	CASSVVGSGANTGELFF	TGTGCCAGCAGCGTAGTGGGTAGCGGGGCGAACACCGGGGAGCTGTTTTTT
TRBJ2-6	TRBD1	TRBV28	once	CASSLRQGMTGANVLTF	TGTGCCAGCAGTCTCCGACAGGGTATGACTGGGGCCAACGTCCTGACTTTC
TRBJ2-1	TRBD2	TRBV5-1	NA	CASSLAVAGGSYNEQFF	TGCGCCAGCAGCTTGGCGGTAGCGGGAGGCTCCTACAATGAGCAGTTCTTC
TRBJ1-2	TRBD1	TRBV7-2	NA	CASSLIDRGYGYTF	TGTGCCAGCAGCTTAATTGACAGGGGATATGGCTACACCTTC
TRBJ2-7	TRBD1	TRBV4-2	NA	CASSQSQGAWGSEQYF	TGTGCCAGCAGCCAATCCCAGGGGGCTTGGGGGTCAGAGCAGTACTTC
TRBJ2-1	TRBD2	TRBV4-1	NA	CASSRSLRVGASGPYNEQFF	TGCGCCAGCAGCCGCTCCCTCCGGGTGGGAGCTAGCGGGCCTTACAATGAGCAGTTCTTC
TRBJ2-5	TRBD2	TRBV7-9	NA	CASSPWSGGERETQYF	TGTGCCAGCAGCCCCTGGTCGGGGGGGGAGCGAGAGACCCAGTACTTC
TRBJ2-7	TRBD2	TRBV11-2	NA	CASSLEGGGSYEQYF	TGTGCCAGCAGCTTAGAGGGGGGGGGCTCCTACGAGCAGTACTTC
TRBJ1-1	NA	TRBV27	NA	CASSPVGRMNTEAFF	TGTGCCAGCAGTCCGGTCGGGAGGATGAACACTGAAGCTTTCTTT
TRBJ2-7	NA	TRBV19	NA	CASSLSRGEQYF	TGTGCCAGTAGCCTTAGTAGGGGCGAGCAGTACTTC
TRBJ1-5	TRBD1	TRBV28	NA	CASSLETGDQPQHF	TGTGCCAGCAGTTTGGAGACAGGGGATCAGCCCCAGCATTTT
TRBJ1-1	NA	TRBV30	few	CAWTRGTEAFF	TGTGCCTGGACAAGGGGCACTGAAGCTTTCTTT
TRBJ2-3	TRBD2	TRBV5-1	NA	CASSLGSGGTDTQYF	TGCGCCAGCAGCTTGGGTAGCGGGGGCACAGATACGCAGTATTTT
TRBJ2-1	NA	TRBV28	NA	CASSPGYNEQFF	TGTGCCTCTTCCCCGGGCTACAATGAGCAGTTCTTC
TRBJ2-1	TRBD2	TRBV25-1	NA	CASRSSGTSNEQFF	TGTGCCAGCAGATCTTCCGGGACTAGCAATGAGCAGTTCTTC
TRBJ2-1	TRBD2	TRBV7-2	NA	CASSLIAGGRNEQFF	TGTGCCAGCAGCCTCATAGCGGGGGGCCGCAATGAGCAGTTCTTC
TRBJ1-5	NA	TRBV27	NA	CASSETLNQPQHF	TGTGCCAGCAGTGAGACACTGAATCAGCCCCAGCATTTT
TRBJ2-7	NA	TRBV28	NA	CATLRTGTYEQYF	TGTGCCACCTTGAGGACGGGAACCTACGAGCAGTACTTC
TRBJ2-7	NA	TRBV6-5	NA	CASSYFSGAYEQYF	TGTGCCAGCAGTTACTTTTCAGGGGCCTACGAGCAGTACTTC
TRBJ2-2	TRBD2	TRBV28	NA	CASSGRAGDTGELFF	TGTGCCAGCAGCGGGAGGGCCGGGGACACCGGGGAGCTGTTTTTT
TRBJ2-1	NA	TRBV30	NA	CAGGLPGYNEQFF	TGTGCCGGCGGGCTACCGGGGTACAATGAGCAGTTCTTC
TRBJ2-3	TRBD2	TRBV11-2	NA	CASIRARGGLTDTQYF	TGTGCCAGCATCAGAGCCCGGGGGGGGCTCACAGATACGCAGTATTTT
TRBJ1-1	NA	TRBV29-1	NA	CSVGREGLVNTEAFF	TGCAGCGTTGGGCGGGAGGGTTTGGTGAACACTGAAGCTTTCTTT
TRBJ1-4	TRBD1	TRBV7-9	once	CASSLGSTGTNEKLFF	TGTGCCAGCAGCTTAGGGTCGACAGGGACTAATGAAAAACTGTTTTTT
TRBJ1-2	NA	TRBV19	NA	CASTPGFFGYTF	TGTGCCAGTACCCCAGGTTTCTTTGGCTACACCTTC
TRBJ2-7	TRBD2	TRBV7-2	NA	CASSRPGLADYEQYF	TGTGCCAGCAGCCGGCCGGGACTAGCGGACTACGAGCAGTACTTC
TRBJ1-1	TRBD1	TRBV6-6	NA	CASTRDSSPGEAFF	TGTGCCAGCACTCGGGACAGCTCCCCTGGGGAAGCTTTCTTT
TRBJ2-4	TRBD1	TRBV13	NA	CASSSGQGANFGIQYF	TGTGCCAGCAGCTCGGGACAGGGGGCCAATTTCGGCATTCAGTACTTC
TRBJ2-5	TRBD1	TRBV5-5	NA	CASSLRPGQGQETQYF	TGTGCCAGCAGCTTGAGACCCGGACAGGGTCAAGAGACCCAGTACTTC
TRBJ1-1	NA	TRBV25-1	once	CASSESEVTEAFF	TGTGCCAGCAGTGAATCTGAGGTCACTGAAGCTTTCTTT
TRBJ2-5	NA	TRBV6-5	NA	CASSYSLKEDKYF	TGTGCCAGCAGTTACTCGCTCAAGGAAGACAAATACTTC
TRBJ1-5	TRBD1	TRBV28	NA	CASTEGQVNQPQHF	TGTGCCAGCACCGAGGGACAGGTGAATCAGCCCCAGCATTTT
TRBJ1-2	TRBD1	TRBV29-1	NA	CSVGQGGDYGYTF	TGCAGCGTTGGACAGGGGGGGGACTATGGCTACACCTTC
TRBJ1-1	NA	TRBV28	NA	CASSTNLEAFF	TGTGCCAGCAGTACTAATTTGGAAGCTTTCTTT
TRBJ2-3	TRBD1	TRBV7-8	NA	CASSLGGPGQGPDTQYF	TGTGCCAGCAGCTTAGGGGGACCGGGACAGGGGCCAGATACGCAGTATTTT
TRBJ2-2	TRBD1	TRBV5-6	NA	CASSLDGVGTANTGELFF	TGTGCCAGCAGCTTGGATGGGGTTGGGACAGCGAACACCGGGGAGCTGTTTTTT
TRBJ1-6	TRBD1	TRBV6-6	NA	CASGPAGGGSPLHF	TGTGCCAGCGGACCTGCAGGGGGCGGATCACCCCTCCACTTT
TRBJ2-3	TRBD2	TRBV9	NA	CASSVGGLAFTQYF	TGTGCCAGCAGCGTAGGTGGACTAGCGTTTACGCAGTATTTT
TRBJ2-2	NA	TRBV2	NA	CASREDSGNTGELFF	TGTGCCAGCAGGGAGGACAGCGGGAACACCGGGGAGCTGTTTTTT